What follows are 28 T cell receptor beta chains derived from one specimen sequenced in a study of response to subunit inactivated influenza vaccine. TCRdb processed the RT-PCR reads anew with MiXCR; each CDR3 protein has one entry. The sample has some 550,000 distinct CDR3 sequences; around 25% are singletons. Another study also made use of these data, one on T cells expressing NK-cell markers. Per that paper: Scientists made TCR beta cDNA using 5'RACE template switching with UMIs.

The sequencing used CD4+ T cells sorted from PBMCs, collected approximately 12 days after vaccination. The receptors shown here come from a man aged 45-65 years who received an inactivated influenza vaccine.

The CDR3 protein is CASSFTGTDIYGYTF. In DNA, the CDR3 is TGCGCCAGCAGCTTTACAGGGACAGACATCTATGGCTACACCTTC. This chain links TRBV5-1 with TRBJ1-2, with 7 nucleotides matching TRBD1. This CDR3 is 15 amino acids long. The germline V gene has CDR1 SGHRS and CDR2 YFSETQ. Trimming took 2 bases from V and 4 from J; bases not matched to a gene: 8.

The sample holds a few counts of this clonotype. This rearrangement joins TRBV7-2 to TRBJ1-5; D call uncertain. V was shortened by 8 bases and J by 7 bases, with 15 bases between the two germline ends. Germline V gives CDR1 SGHTA, CDR2 FQGNSA. The CDR3 has 13 residues. The CDR3 nucleotides are TGTGCCAGCTCTTCCACCGAAAGGCAGCCCCAGCATTTT. Translation gives CASSSTERQPQHF.

The genes are TRBV5-1 and TRBJ2-1; 10 nucleotides agree with TRBD2. The CDR3 runs to 17 residues. The V and J ends lost 4 bases and 8 bases, in that order; junction bases with no gene match: 15. Germline CDR1 SGHRS, CDR2 YFSETQ. The CDR3 here is CASSPGRERGGWHEQFF. Written as DNA, the CDR3 is TGCGCCAGCAGCCCAGGACGGGAGCGGGGGGGTTGGCATGAGCAGTTCTTC.

This clonotype is medium-sized. The rearrangement links TRBV5-1 to TRBJ2-5; D may match TRBD1 or TRBD2 (5 bases each). Germline V lookup: CDR1 SGHRS, CDR2 YFSETQ. V gave up 4 bases and J gave up 0 bases, with 10 bases separating them. This CDR3 comprises 14 residues. The DNA of the CDR3 is TGCGCCAGCAGCCTGGGGGAATACCAAGAGACCCAGTACTTC. Protein sequence: CASSLGEYQETQYF.

In this sample, this clonotype turned up a few times. The chain has TRBV18 and TRBJ2-2; the D is unclear. Germline loops: CDR1 KGHSH, CDR2 LQKENI. The CDR3 totals 14 residues. V shed 0 bases and J shed 4 bases, with 6 bases lying between them. The CDR3 sequence: CASSPPASTGELFF. The CDR3 DNA reads TGTGCCAGCTCACCACCCGCGAGCACCGGGGAGCTGTTTTTT.

This clonotype was picked up a small number of times. V is TRBV5-1 and J is TRBJ1-3; no firm D call. CDR3 length: 14 residues. The germline V gene has CDR1 SGHRS and CDR2 YFSETQ. Trimming took 4 bases from V and 0 from J, leaving 8 bases between them. CDR3 sequence (DNA): TGCGCCAGCAGCCTGGACGACTCTGGAAACACCATATATTTT. It yields the protein CASSLDDSGNTIYF.

This chain links TRBV11-1 with TRBJ1-1; 7 bases map to TRBD1. The CDR3 consists of 14 residues. Germline V gives CDR1 SGHAT, CDR2 FQDESV (reference sequence). The ends lost 4 bases at V and 3 bases at J; junction bases unmatched: 5. The CDR3 reads CASSSTGLDTEAFF. The CDR3 DNA reads TGTGCCAGCAGCTCGACAGGGTTGGACACTGAAGCTTTCTTT.

J is TRBJ2-1 and V is TRBV7-2; D might be TRBD2 (5 bases). This CDR3 has 13 residues. Germline V CDR1 and CDR2: SGHTA, FQGNSA. The V and J ends lost 5 bases and 7 bases respectively, with 12 bases between them. DNA of the CDR3: TGTGCCAGCAGCCCCTCCGACTATAATGAGCAGTTCTTC. Encoded protein: CASSPSDYNEQFF. Full variable domain (outside the CDR3, taken from reference TRBV7-2 and TRBJ2-1): GAGVSQSPSNKVTEKGKDVELRCDPISGHTALYWYRQSLGQGLEFLIYFQGNSAPDKSGLPSDRFSAERTGGSVSTLTIQRTQQEDSAVYLCASSPSDYNEQFFGPGTRLTVL.

The chain joins TRBV5-6 to TRBJ1-2; the D gene is possibly TRBD1 (6 bases). The CDR3 is 15 amino acids. Germline CDR1 reads SGHDT; CDR2 reads YYEEEE. Trimming left V 2 bases short and J 0 bases short, with 11 bases between. CDR3 amino acids: CASSLPGEPNYGYTF. The CDR3, as DNA: TGTGCCAGCAGCTTACCAGGGGAACCTAACTATGGCTACACCTTC.

The rearrangement joins TRBV4-3 to TRBJ1-2; D remains unclear. From germline, CDR1 is LGHNA and CDR2 YSLEER. This CDR3 is built from 17 residues. The V end lost 1 base, the J end lost 2 bases, and 17 bases lay between the germline ends. As DNA, the CDR3 is TGCGCCAGCAGCCAAGTTGGCGGAAGACTCCAGAACTATGGCTACACCTTC. It yields the protein CASSQVGGRLQNYGYTF.

The V call is TRBV7-8, the J call TRBJ2-5; TRBD1 aligns across 9 bases. Germline V CDR1 and CDR2: SGHVS, FQNEAQ. The trim removed 1 base at V and 3 bases at J, leaving 9 bases unmatched. There are 17 residues in the CDR3. The CDR3 reads CASSLVFSWDREETQYF. The CDR3, as DNA: TGTGCCAGCAGCTTAGTATTTTCTTGGGACAGGGAAGAGACCCAGTACTTC.

The chain recombines TRBV12-3 or TRBV12-4 with TRBJ2-3, with 11 bases lining up with TRBD2. Trimming cost V 7 bases and J 2 bases; bases outside gene matches: 11. This CDR3 is built from 17 residues. CDR3 bases: TGTGCCAGCAAAGAGGGGGGACTAGCGGATACCACAGATACGCAGTATTTT. Its translation: CASKEGGLADTTDTQYF.

This chain uses TRBV6-1 with TRBJ2-2; D is unresolved. V lost 6 bases, J lost 15 bases, and 20 bases lay in between. This CDR3 has 13 residues. Germline lookup yields CDR1 MNHNS and CDR2 SASEGT. CDR3 nucleotide sequence: TGTGCCAGCAGCCAGACCGGGCTTCATTATTTGTTTTTT. Its protein is CASSQTGLHYLFF.

This clonotype was found a few times. The rearrangement uses TRBV6-6 and TRBJ2-7, with TRBD2 as a possible D gene (5 bases). The CDR3 has 13 residues. V lost 2 bases to trimming and J lost 6 bases, with 11 bases between them. CDR1 and CDR2 (germline): MNHNY, SVGAGI (reference sequence). For the CDR3, the DNA is TGTGCCAGCAGTTACCCGGCTGCGGGCGAGCAGTACTTC. This gives the protein CASSYPAAGEQYF.

The genes are TRBV7-8 and TRBJ2-3; 8 bases match TRBD2. V shed 8 bases, J shed 0 bases, and the junction held 10 bases outside the gene matches. The CDR3 contains 16 residues. Germline CDR1 is SGHVS and CDR2 is FQNEAQ. The chain's CDR3 is CASGGLAGISTDTQYF. The CDR3, as DNA: TGTGCCAGCGGAGGGTTAGCGGGGATCAGCACAGATACGCAGTATTTT.

This clonotype was detected a few times. The J gene is TRBJ1-6, the V gene TRBV6-2 or TRBV6-3, with a weak D call TRBD1 (5 bases). The CDR3 is 13 amino acids. The germline gives CDR1 MNHEY, CDR2 SVGEGT. V shed 6 bases and J shed 7 bases, with 10 bases lying between them. CDR3 region: CASRVTANSPLHF. The CDR3 nucleotides read TGTGCCAGCAGGGTGACAGCCAATTCACCCCTCCACTTT.

This chain joins TRBV18 and TRBJ2-2; no reliable D call. CDR1 is KGHSH, CDR2 LQKENI, per germline. The CDR3 runs to 15 residues. The germline V and J ends were trimmed by 1 base and 2 bases, with 8 bases remaining between them. The CDR3, as DNA: TGTGCCAGCTCACCACTTCCACGTAACACCGGGGAGCTGTTTTTT. Translation: CASSPLPRNTGELFF. The complete variable domain, with remaining parts taken from reference TRBV18 and TRBJ2-2, reads NAGVMQNPRHLVRRRGQEARLRCSPMKGHSHVYWYRQLPEEGLKFMVYLQKENIIDESGMPKERFSAEFPKEGPSILRIQQVVRGDSAAYFCASSPLPRNTGELFFGEGSRLTVL.

This clonotype was seen more than once but under ten times. Sequence at one end of the junction differs from germline and may be a read error. V gene TRBV7-7 combines with J gene TRBJ2-3; possibly TRBD2 for D (7 bases). The CDR3 loop spans 19 amino acids. Germline V lookup: CDR1 SSHAT, CDR2 FNYEAQ (reference sequence). The CDR3 loop is CASSLLRPAEGGGADTQYF. For the CDR3, the DNA is TGTGCTAGCAGCTTATTACGTCCGGCTGAAGGGGGGGGAGCAGATACGCAGTATTTT.

This clonotype has a handful of counts. The V and J genes are TRBV20-1 and TRBJ2-1, with 10 bases matching TRBD2. The germline CDR1 and CDR2 sequences are DFQATT and SNEGSKA (reference sequence). The CDR3 totals 16 residues. V shed 5 bases, J shed 9 bases, and the junction held 16 bases outside the gene matches. The CDR3 loop reads CSAPAKRGTSVSEQFF. In DNA, the CDR3 is TGCAGTGCTCCTGCTAAAAGGGGGACTAGCGTATCTGAGCAGTTCTTC.

The CDR3 here is CASSFATDRRNEAFF. CDR3 sequence (DNA): TGTGCCAGCAGCTTCGCAACCGACAGGAGGAATGAAGCTTTCTTT. The chain is built from TRBV7-9 and TRBJ1-1; tentative D call: TRBD1 (6 bases). The CDR3 runs to 15 residues. From germline, CDR1 is SEHNR and CDR2 FQNEAQ (reference sequence). Trimming cost V 3 bases and J 7 bases, with 18 bases left between them.

The genes are TRBV7-2 and TRBJ1-2; possibly TRBD1 for D (6 bases). This CDR3 has 13 amino acids. Trimming shortened V by 5 bases and J by 2 bases, and 9 bases separated the two germline ends. Per the germline V gene, CDR1 is SGHTA and CDR2 is FQGNSA. The CDR3 here is CASSAGQNYGYTF. As DNA, the CDR3 is TGTGCCAGCAGCGCCGGACAGAACTATGGCTACACCTTC.

The gene calls are TRBV20-1 and TRBJ1-4; TRBD1 matches 8 bases. The germline V gene encodes CDR1 DFQATT and CDR2 SNEGSKA (reference sequence). This CDR3 has 12 residues. The CDR3 loop is CRAGQGPEKLFF. The CDR3, as DNA: TGCAGGGCCGGACAGGGACCTGAAAAACTGTTTTTT.

This rearrangement joins TRBV20-1 to TRBJ2-4; D is uncertain. This CDR3 is 15 amino acids long. Looked up from germline, CDR1 is DFQATT and CDR2 is SNEGSKA (reference sequence). V gave up 6 bases and J gave up 0 bases, with 15 bases separating them. CDR3 bases: TGCAGTGCCATACCTGCTACGCTAGCCAAAAACATTCAGTACTTC. As protein: CSAIPATLAKNIQYF.

This chain uses TRBV7-6 with TRBJ2-2; D is unclear. The CDR3 is made up of 12 amino acids. Trimming took off 7 bases at V and 1 base at J, with 4 bases between the two ends. The germline V gene encodes CDR1 SGHVS and CDR2 FNYEAQ. The CDR3 reads CASTENTGELFF. As DNA, the CDR3 is TGTGCCAGCACGGAGAACACCGGGGAGCTGTTTTTT.

The V and J genes are TRBV7-2 and TRBJ2-5, with no clear D. The germline V gene has CDR1 SGHTA and CDR2 FQGNSA. CDR3 length equals 13 residues. Deletions cut 1 base from V and 4 bases from J, with 7 bases between. The CDR3 bases are TGTGCCAGCAGCTTAGTGGTTCGAGAGACCCAGTACTTC. Its translation: CASSLVVRETQYF. Based on the CDR3 plus reference TRBV7-2 and TRBJ2-5, the full variable domain is GAGVSQSPSNKVTEKGKDVELRCDPISGHTALYWYRQSLGQGLEFLIYFQGNSAPDKSGLPSDRFSAERTGGSVSTLTIQRTQQEDSAVYLCASSLVVRETQYFGPGTRLLVL.

The CDR3 region is CASSADRARGGTQYF. In DNA form, the CDR3 reads TGTGCCAGCAGCGCCGATAGGGCCCGCGGGGGTACGCAGTATTTT. V gene TRBV9 combines with J gene TRBJ2-3; 7 bases are shared with TRBD2. V lost 3 bases to trimming and J lost 8 bases; unmatched junction nucleotides: 12. This CDR3 region has 15 residues. From germline, CDR1 is SGDLS and CDR2 YYNGEE.

This chain uses TRBV6-2 or TRBV6-3 with TRBJ2-7; D gene unclear. The CDR3 sequence is 13 residues long. The germline gives CDR1 MNHEY, CDR2 SVGEGT. Trimming pared 2 bases from V and 5 bases from J, leaving 10 bases between. CDR3 region: CASSYLLVHEQYF. CDR3 DNA: TGTGCCAGCAGTTACCTTTTGGTCCACGAGCAGTACTTC.

V is TRBV20-1 and J is TRBJ1-2; 7 nucleotides match TRBD1. J lost 2 bases, V lost 4 bases, and 4 bases had no gene match. Germline V gene sequence: CDR1 DFQATT, CDR2 SNEGSKA (reference sequence). The CDR3 contains 13 residues. CDR3 residues: CSATGTVNYGYTF. CDR3 DNA sequence: TGCAGTGCTACCGGGACAGTAAACTATGGCTACACCTTC.